Only a few counts were recorded for the clone carrying this T cell receptor (beta chain). Antigen specificity is unknown. The record originates from a study of shared clonotypes between healthy human individuals. Study-level points and caveats: The authors sampled blood alone, and tissue repertoires likely differ. As a rule, naive subsets had a larger estimated richness than memory subsets.

The assay ran at deep level. Every immunoSEQ plate was one replicate of a subset's evenly spread DNA. Assay: immunoSEQ multiplex PCR; the TCRdb copy retains only in-frame clones and omits some. In the table there are about 960,000 clones, approximately 76% of which are singletons. The CDR3 runs 16 residues. The J segment lost 0 bases and the V segment lost 0 bases, leaving 3 bases of the junction unmatched. Per the germline V gene, CDR1 is SGDLS and CDR2 is YYNGEE. Sequencing was carried out using memory CD4+ T cells sorted from blood. Specified subset: CD45RA-negative fraction. The TCR originated in a man between 18 and 29 years old in good health. This chain links TRBV9 with TRBJ1-1, with 9 bases identical to TRBD1. For the CDR3, the DNA is TGTGCCAGCAGCGTAGCTGGGACAGGGCTGAACACTGAAGCTTTCTTT. Encoded protein: CASSVAGTGLNTEAFF.